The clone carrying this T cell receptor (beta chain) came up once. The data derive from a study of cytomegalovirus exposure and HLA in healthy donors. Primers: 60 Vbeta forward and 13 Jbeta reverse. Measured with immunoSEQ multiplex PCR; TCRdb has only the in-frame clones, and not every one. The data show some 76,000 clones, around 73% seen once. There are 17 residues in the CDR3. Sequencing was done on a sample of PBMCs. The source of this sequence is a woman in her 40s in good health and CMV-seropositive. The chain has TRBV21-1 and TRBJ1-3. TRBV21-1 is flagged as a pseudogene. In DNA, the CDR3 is TGTGCCAGCAGCCCCCGCTCTGATCGGTACTCTGGAAACACCATATATTTT. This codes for CASSPRSDRYSGNTIYF.